This T cell receptor (beta chain) was sequenced in a study of cytomegalovirus exposure and HLA in healthy donors. At sampling all donors were nominally healthy, likely with unrecorded immune exposures. With regard to this clone: The target antigen is unknown.

Overall study findings and caveats: The majority of TCR sequences were rare, yet some public TCRs appeared in many donors. Analyses of presence and absence presupposed an approximately uniform sequencing depth across donors. Upon later analysis, TCR association rates were observed to vary by HLA locus, being highest for DRB1 and lowest for HLA-C.

The PCR had 60 Vbeta and 13 Jbeta primers. The protocol was immunoSEQ multiplex PCR, while the TCRdb copy is restricted to in-frame clones and leaves out a portion. The table shows under 150,000 clones, with 83% occurring only once. Germline assignment: CDR1 SQVTM and CDR2 ANQGSEA. There are 13 residues in the CDR3. The germline V and J ends were trimmed by 5 bases and 0 bases, with 8 bases remaining between them. Sequencing was carried out using PBMCs. The clonotype was recovered from a girl between 2 and 10 years old in good health and CMV-seronegative. J is TRBJ1-3 and V is TRBV29-1, with D maybe TRBD1 (6 bases). CDR3 in amino acids: CSVSGASGNTIYF. The CDR3 bases are TGCAGCGTTTCAGGGGCCTCTGGAAACACCATATATTTT.